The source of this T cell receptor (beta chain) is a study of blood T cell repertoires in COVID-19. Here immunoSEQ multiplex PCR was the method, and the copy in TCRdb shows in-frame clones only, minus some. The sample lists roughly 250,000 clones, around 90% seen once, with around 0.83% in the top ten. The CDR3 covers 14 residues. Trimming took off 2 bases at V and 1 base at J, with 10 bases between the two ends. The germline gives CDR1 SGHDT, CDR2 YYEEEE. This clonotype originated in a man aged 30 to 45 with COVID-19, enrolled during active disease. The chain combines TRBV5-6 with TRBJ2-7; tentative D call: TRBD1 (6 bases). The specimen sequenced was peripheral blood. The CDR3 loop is CASSFQGPSYEQYF. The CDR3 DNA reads TGTGCCAGCAGCTTCCAGGGGCCATCCTACGAGCAGTACTTC.